This T cell receptor beta chain was sequenced for a study of blood T cell repertoires in COVID-19. Overall study: The United States, Italy and Spain were the sources of the acute and convalescent COVID-19 samples.

Sequenced by immunoSEQ multiplex PCR; TCRdb stores in-frame clones only, minus some. The sample has roughly 170,000 clones; roughly 78% are singletons. The CDR3 totals 15 residues. V shed 5 bases and J shed 4 bases, with 17 bases lying between them. In germline, CDR1 is SGHNT, CDR2 YENEEA. The TCR comes from a woman between 55 and 75 years old with COVID-19, enrolled during active disease. The sample taken for sequencing was peripheral blood. This rearrangement joins TRBV11-3 to TRBJ2-5, with D possibly matching TRBD2 (6 bases). The CDR3 bases are TGTGCCAGCAGCCCCGGCCGGGAGTTACGAGAGACCCAGTACTTC. As protein: CASSPGRELRETQYF. Looking up the rest from reference TRBV11-3 and TRBJ2-5 gives the full variable domain: EAGVVQSPRYKIIEKKQPVAFWCNPISGHNTLYWYLQNLGQGPELLIRYENEEAVDDSQLPKDRFSAERLKGVDSTLKIQPAELGDSAVYLCASSPGRELRETQYFGPGTRLLVL.